Listed below are T cell receptor beta chains from one sample, sequenced in a study of blood T cell repertoires in COVID-19. Sequencing used immunoSEQ multiplex PCR; TCRdb keeps in-frame clones, though not all of them. Of about 120,000 clones listed, roughly 83% were seen once; the top ten hold roughly 4.3%. Material: peripheral blood. All receptors come from a woman aged 80 or older with acute or convalescent COVID-19. Each CDR3 is given with its conserved first and last residue. Fields, in order: J gene, D gene, V gene, clone size, CDR3 DNA, CDR3 protein. The D gene is left open where the match is weak. A row's size may be missing; if present it is once, few, many or a size class.

j_call: TRBJ1-2; d_call: .; v_call: TRBV9; clone_size: .; cdr3_nt: TGTGCCAGCAGCCCGGACACCCGACGATATGGCTACACCTTC; cdr3_aa: CASSPDTRRYGYTF
j_call: TRBJ2-1; d_call: TRBD2; v_call: TRBV7-9; clone_size: .; cdr3_nt: TGTGCCAGCAGCCCTCCCCCTCGGCTAGCGGTATACAATGAGCAGTTCTTC; cdr3_aa: CASSPPPRLAVYNEQFF
j_call: TRBJ1-1; d_call: .; v_call: TRBV5-1; clone_size: .; cdr3_nt: TGCGCCAGCAGCATGGACGGACAGAACACTGAAGCTTTCTTT; cdr3_aa: CASSMDGQNTEAFF
j_call: TRBJ1-1; d_call: .; v_call: TRBV3-1/TRBV3-2; clone_size: .; cdr3_nt: TGTGCCAGCAGCCAGACAGGGAACACTGAAGCTTTCTTT; cdr3_aa: CASSQTGNTEAFF
j_call: TRBJ2-3; d_call: .; v_call: TRBV5-8; clone_size: .; cdr3_nt: TGTGCCAGCAGCTTGGCCGGAGGTAGCACAGATACGCAGTATTTT; cdr3_aa: CASSLAGGSTDTQYF
j_call: TRBJ1-6; d_call: .; v_call: TRBV30; clone_size: .; cdr3_nt: TGTGCCTGGAGTGAGTCACTTAATTCACCCCTCCACTTT; cdr3_aa: CAWSESLNSPLHF
j_call: TRBJ1-4; d_call: .; v_call: TRBV7-2; clone_size: .; cdr3_nt: TGTGCCAGCAGCTTATGGGGGGGAACTAATGAAAAACTGTTTTTT; cdr3_aa: CASSLWGGTNEKLFF
j_call: TRBJ1-3; d_call: .; v_call: TRBV4-2; clone_size: .; cdr3_nt: TGTGCCAGCAGCCCAAGCCAGGCCGCTGGAAACACCATATATTTT; cdr3_aa: CASSPSQAAGNTIYF
j_call: TRBJ1-5; d_call: TRBD1; v_call: TRBV6-6; clone_size: .; cdr3_nt: TGTGCCAGCAGTCCTGTTTTTGACAGGGGAGGGGACAATCAGCCCCAGCATTTT; cdr3_aa: CASSPVFDRGGDNQPQHF
j_call: TRBJ1-2; d_call: TRBD1; v_call: TRBV30; clone_size: .; cdr3_nt: TGTGCCTGGAGCTCCCTCCACCAGGGACAGGGCTACACCTTC; cdr3_aa: CAWSSLHQGQGYTF
j_call: TRBJ1-5; d_call: .; v_call: TRBV28; clone_size: .; cdr3_nt: TGTGCCAGCAGTTTGGTCAGATATAGCAATCAGCCCCAGCATTTT; cdr3_aa: CASSLVRYSNQPQHF
j_call: TRBJ1-2; d_call: .; v_call: TRBV10-3; clone_size: .; cdr3_nt: TGTGCCATCAGTGCAGGGTCTGGAGTTGGCTACACCTTC; cdr3_aa: CAISAGSGVGYTF
j_call: TRBJ2-7; d_call: .; v_call: TRBV7-6; clone_size: .; cdr3_nt: TGTGCCAGCAGCTCCACCTACGAGCAGTACTTC; cdr3_aa: CASSSTYEQYF
j_call: TRBJ2-1; d_call: .; v_call: TRBV30; clone_size: .; cdr3_nt: TGTGCCTGGAGTCCAGGGGCCGGGAGGAATGAGCAGTTCTTC; cdr3_aa: CAWSPGAGRNEQFF
j_call: TRBJ2-2; d_call: TRBD1; v_call: TRBV9; clone_size: once; cdr3_nt: TGTGCCAGCAGCGTAGACAGGGGGGTCACCGGGGAGCTGTTTTTT; cdr3_aa: CASSVDRGVTGELFF
j_call: TRBJ1-2; d_call: .; v_call: TRBV4-3; clone_size: .; cdr3_nt: TGCGCCAGCAGCCAGGAAGAGTATGGGGGGAACTATGGCTACACCTTC; cdr3_aa: CASSQEEYGGNYGYTF
j_call: TRBJ2-1; d_call: TRBD2; v_call: TRBV5-1; clone_size: .; cdr3_nt: TGCGCCAGCAGCTTTGGTCGTTCTAGCGGGAGCTATGAGCAGTTCTTC; cdr3_aa: CASSFGRSSGSYEQFF
j_call: TRBJ2-2; d_call: TRBD1; v_call: TRBV5-1; clone_size: .; cdr3_nt: TGCGCCAGCAGCTTGACAGGGGAGACCGGGGAGCTGTTTTTT; cdr3_aa: CASSLTGETGELFF
j_call: TRBJ1-1; d_call: .; v_call: TRBV28; clone_size: .; cdr3_nt: TGTGCCAGCAGATACTCGGTTGCGGGGGGCACTGAAGCTTTCTTT; cdr3_aa: CASRYSVAGGTEAFF
j_call: TRBJ2-1; d_call: .; v_call: TRBV24-1; clone_size: .; cdr3_nt: TGTGCCACCAGTGATCCCGGGGTAGCGGTAGGAGATGAGCAGTTCTTC; cdr3_aa: CATSDPGVAVGDEQFF
j_call: TRBJ1-5; d_call: TRBD1; v_call: TRBV10-3; clone_size: .; cdr3_nt: TGTGCCATCAGTGAAAATACAGGGGGCAATCAGCCCCAGCATTTT; cdr3_aa: CAISENTGGNQPQHF
j_call: TRBJ1-5; d_call: TRBD1; v_call: TRBV7-9; clone_size: .; cdr3_nt: TGTGCCACTCACCCCGGGACAGGGAATCAGCCCCAGCATTTT; cdr3_aa: CATHPGTGNQPQHF
j_call: TRBJ1-5; d_call: .; v_call: TRBV5-1; clone_size: .; cdr3_nt: TGCGCCAGCAGCTTGTCTGGACAGATAAATCAGCCCCAGCATTTT; cdr3_aa: CASSLSGQINQPQHF
j_call: TRBJ2-1; d_call: TRBD1; v_call: TRBV29-1; clone_size: .; cdr3_nt: TGCAGCGTGGCTACCGGGACAGGGGTCAGTGAGCAGTTCTTC; cdr3_aa: CSVATGTGVSEQFF
j_call: TRBJ2-1; d_call: TRBD2; v_call: TRBV11-1; clone_size: .; cdr3_nt: TGTGCCAGCAGTATAGCGGGGGTCTACAATGAGCAGTTCTTC; cdr3_aa: CASSIAGVYNEQFF
j_call: TRBJ1-5; d_call: TRBD1; v_call: TRBV19; clone_size: .; cdr3_nt: TGTGCCAGTAGTATGGACAGGGGAACCAATCAGCCCCAGCATTTT; cdr3_aa: CASSMDRGTNQPQHF
j_call: TRBJ1-1; d_call: .; v_call: TRBV18; clone_size: few; cdr3_nt: TGTGCCAGCTCACGCCAAGCGAACACTGAAGCTTTCTTT; cdr3_aa: CASSRQANTEAFF
j_call: TRBJ2-5; d_call: .; v_call: TRBV5-1; clone_size: .; cdr3_nt: TGCGCCAGCAGCTTCCCGTCCCCGGGGGAGACCCAGTACTTC; cdr3_aa: CASSFPSPGETQYF
j_call: TRBJ1-1; d_call: TRBD1; v_call: TRBV5-4; clone_size: .; cdr3_nt: TGTGCCAGCAGGGCGACAGGGGGCAGGCGTACTGAAGCTTTCTTT; cdr3_aa: CASRATGGRRTEAFF
j_call: TRBJ2-3; d_call: TRBD1; v_call: TRBV6-5; clone_size: .; cdr3_nt: TGTGCCAGCAGTAAACAGGGGACAGATACGCAGTATTTT; cdr3_aa: CASSKQGTDTQYF
j_call: TRBJ2-7; d_call: TRBD2; v_call: TRBV4-2; clone_size: .; cdr3_nt: TGTGCCAGCAGCCCCGATGTCGCGGGAGGCTCCTACGAGCAGTACTTC; cdr3_aa: CASSPDVAGGSYEQYF
j_call: TRBJ2-7; d_call: TRBD2; v_call: TRBV5-1; clone_size: .; cdr3_nt: TGCGCCAGCAGCCCCGGGGGGGTAGCAGCAGCATACGAGCAGTACTTC; cdr3_aa: CASSPGGVAAAYEQYF
j_call: TRBJ1-2; d_call: .; v_call: TRBV7-9; clone_size: .; cdr3_nt: TGTGCCAGCAGCTCCGGACAGTACTATGGCTACACCTTC; cdr3_aa: CASSSGQYYGYTF
j_call: TRBJ2-1; d_call: TRBD2; v_call: TRBV5-1; clone_size: .; cdr3_nt: TGCGCCAGCAGCTTTGCCGCGGGGGGGTACAATGAGCAGTTCTTC; cdr3_aa: CASSFAAGGYNEQFF
j_call: TRBJ2-1; d_call: TRBD1; v_call: TRBV24-1; clone_size: .; cdr3_nt: TGTGCCACCAGTGATTTGCAAACAGGGGGAAACAATGAGCAGTTCTTC; cdr3_aa: CATSDLQTGGNNEQFF
j_call: TRBJ2-1; d_call: .; v_call: TRBV30; clone_size: .; cdr3_nt: TGTGCCTGGAGTGTTACAGGAGACTCGAATGGGTCTCAGTTCTTC; cdr3_aa: CAWSVTGDSNGSQFF
j_call: TRBJ1-3; d_call: TRBD1; v_call: TRBV3-1/TRBV3-2; clone_size: .; cdr3_nt: TGTGCCAGCAGCCGGACAGGATCTGGAAACACCATATATTTT; cdr3_aa: CASSRTGSGNTIYF
j_call: TRBJ2-6; d_call: .; v_call: TRBV2; clone_size: .; cdr3_nt: TGTGCCAGCTATCGTTCCTCTGGGGCCAACGTCCTGACTTTC; cdr3_aa: CASYRSSGANVLTF
j_call: TRBJ1-1; d_call: TRBD1; v_call: TRBV5-4; clone_size: .; cdr3_nt: TGTGCCAGCATCCGCAGGGGGCAGACTGAAGCTTTCTTT; cdr3_aa: CASIRRGQTEAFF